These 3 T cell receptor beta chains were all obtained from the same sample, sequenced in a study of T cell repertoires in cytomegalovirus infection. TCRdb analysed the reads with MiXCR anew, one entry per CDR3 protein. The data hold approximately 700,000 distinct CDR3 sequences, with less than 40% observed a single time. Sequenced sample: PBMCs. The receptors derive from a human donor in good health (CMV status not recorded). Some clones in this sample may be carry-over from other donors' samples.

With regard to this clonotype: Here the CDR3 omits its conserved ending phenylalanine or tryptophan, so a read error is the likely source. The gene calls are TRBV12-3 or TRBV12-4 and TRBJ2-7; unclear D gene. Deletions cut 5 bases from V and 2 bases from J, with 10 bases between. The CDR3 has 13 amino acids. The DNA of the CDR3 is TGTGCCAGCAGTCTTACAGTGACCTACGAGCAGTACTTA. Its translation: CASSLTVTYEQYL.

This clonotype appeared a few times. The chain's CDR3 is CASSRLLDRGNGEQYF. In nucleotides, the CDR3 is TGTGCCAGCAGCCGACTATTGGACAGGGGGAACGGCGAGCAGTACTTC. V is TRBV7-9 and J is TRBJ2-7; 10 bases match TRBD1. Germline V lookup: CDR1 SEHNR, CDR2 FQNEAQ (reference sequence). This CDR3 comprises 16 residues. V was pared by 5 bases and J by 6 bases, with 13 bases of the junction left unmatched.

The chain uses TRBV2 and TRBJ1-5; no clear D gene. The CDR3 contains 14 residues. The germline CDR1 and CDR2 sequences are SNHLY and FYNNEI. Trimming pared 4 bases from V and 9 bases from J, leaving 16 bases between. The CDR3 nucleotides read TGTGCCAGCAGTGGAACCGAAGGGAGGCGGCCCCAGCATTTT. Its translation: CASSGTEGRRPQHF.